A single sample gave rise to the 18 T cell receptor beta chains below, sequenced in a study of cytomegalovirus exposure and HLA in healthy donors listed by TCRdb under 2017. Libraries came from the immunoSEQ multiplex PCR assay. The multiplex PCR relied on a mix of 60 forward primers for TCR Vbeta segments and 13 reverse primers for TCR Jbeta segments. This immuneACCESS table, as held by TCRdb, lists in-frame sequences with V and J called but not all clones. Of the missing ones, under half trace to an unresolved V gene in checked studies; the others have no known cause. Within this sample are roughly 160,000 clones, with under 80% of them counted one time only. About 4.5% of the sample rests with the top ten. The source material was PBMCs. The origin of the receptors is a man aged 35 to 55 in good health and CMV-seronegative.

V gene TRBV5-1 combines with J gene TRBJ2-7; D ambiguous. The germline CDR1 and CDR2 sequences are SGHRS and YFSETQ. CDR3 length: 11 amino acids. V was cut by 10 bases and J by 3 bases, with 11 bases left in between. The CDR3 region has the DNA TGCGCCGGTCCTAACAGCTACGAGCAGTACTTC. Its translation is CAGPNSYEQYF. Drawing the rest from reference TRBV5-1 and TRBJ2-7, the complete variable domain is KAGVTQTPRYLIKTRGQQVTLSCSPISGHRSVSWYQQTPGQGLQFLFEYFSETQRNKGNFPGRFSGRQFSNSRSEMNVSTLELGDSALYLCAGPNSYEQYFGPGTRLTVT.

The chain joins TRBV18 to TRBJ1-1, with a weak D call TRBD1 (6 bases). The CDR3 runs to 14 residues. The germline V gene encodes CDR1 KGHSH and CDR2 LQKENI. The V and J ends lost 4 bases and 4 bases respectively, with 13 bases between them. CDR3 residues: CASSQDSGGTEAFF. DNA of the CDR3: TGTGCCAGCTCACAGGACAGCGGTGGCACTGAAGCTTTCTTT.

This chain connects TRBV10-3 to TRBJ2-1; 7 bases match TRBD2. Germline V CDR1 and CDR2: ENHRY, SYGVKD. The CDR3 consists of 13 residues. With V trimmed by 0 bases and J by 7 bases, 0 bases remained unmatched. The CDR3 region is CAISESGGNEQFF. The CDR3, as DNA: TGTGCCATCAGTGAGTCGGGGGGGAATGAGCAGTTCTTC.

As regards this clone: At the DNA level, this CDR3 is encoded by other sequences in the same sample as well. The chain carries TRBV7-9 and TRBJ2-7, with D unresolved. The length of the CDR3 is 14 residues. Trimming took 1 base from V and 3 from J, leaving 10 bases between them. In germline, CDR1 is SEHNR, CDR2 FQNEAQ (reference sequence). CDR3 sequence: CASSLDGPVYEQYF. CDR3 DNA: TGTGCCAGCAGCTTAGATGGGCCTGTCTACGAGCAGTACTTC.

The chain has TRBV5-1 and TRBJ1-5; no definite D call. Trimming took off 0 bases at V and 4 bases at J, with 5 bases between the two ends. The CDR3 totals 13 residues. Germline V gene sequence: CDR1 SGHRS, CDR2 YFSETQ. CDR3 nucleotides: TGCGCCAGCAGCTTGGCAGAAAATCAGCCCCAGCATTTT. It translates to CASSLAENQPQHF.

The rearrangement uses TRBV11-2 and TRBJ2-7; unclear D gene. V was pared by 7 bases and J by 0 bases, with 16 bases between. From germline, CDR1 is SGHAT and CDR2 FQNNGV. The length of the CDR3 is 15 residues. The CDR3 region is CASTHLQSDSYEQYF. In DNA form, the CDR3 reads TGTGCCAGCACTCACCTACAGTCGGACTCCTACGAGCAGTACTTC.

V gene TRBV11-2 combines with J gene TRBJ2-2, with 9 bases identical to TRBD1. The CDR3 totals 15 residues. Germline CDR1 reads SGHAT; CDR2 reads FQNNGV. J lost 6 bases, V lost 2 bases, and 4 bases had no gene match. CDR3 nucleotides: TGTGCCAGCAGCTTAACTACAGGGGGCCCCGGGGAGCTGTTTTTT. Residues: CASSLTTGGPGELFF.

The CDR3 nucleotides are TGTGCCAGCAGCGGGCTAGCGGGGGTCGGCGAGACCCAGTACTTC. It is translated as CASSGLAGVGETQYF. The rearrangement links TRBV6-1 to TRBJ2-5, with 10 bases lining up with TRBD2. The CDR3 runs to 15 residues. Trimming cost V 6 bases and J 5 bases; bases outside gene matches: 9. CDR1 MNHNS and CDR2 SASEGT come from the germline V gene.

The chain joins TRBV6-5 to TRBJ1-3; D is possibly TRBD1 (6 bases). The germline V and J ends were trimmed by 4 bases and 4 bases, with 11 bases remaining between them. CDR1 MNHEY and CDR2 SVGAGI come from the germline V gene. There are 14 residues in the CDR3. The chain's CDR3 is CASSSPTGGNTIYF. Written as DNA, the CDR3 is TGTGCCAGCAGTTCACCCACAGGGGGAAACACCATATATTTT.

The rearrangement uses TRBV27 and TRBJ1-5; D gene uncertain. The CDR3 has 13 amino acids. The V gene's germline CDR1 is MNHEY and CDR2 SMNVEV (reference sequence). Between the trimmed V and J ends, which lost 5 bases and 6 bases, there was a span of 11 bases. The CDR3: CASSTGLGQPQHF. In DNA form, the CDR3 reads TGTGCCAGCAGTACCGGACTGGGTCAGCCCCAGCATTTT.

J is TRBJ1-1 and V is TRBV21-1; the table names TRBD1, a call not compared with the DNA. TRBV21-1 is an annotated pseudogene. This CDR3 has 14 residues. The DNA for the CDR3 is TGTGCCAGTCCCAGGGCCCGCATGAACACTGAAGCTTTCTTT. This sequence encodes CASPRARMNTEAFF.

This clone was counted only a few times. V gene TRBV4-1 combines with J gene TRBJ2-3; D ambiguous. Germline lookup yields CDR1 MGHRA and CDR2 YSYEKL. The CDR3 runs to 15 residues. V lost 1 base, J lost 2 bases, and 10 bases lay in between. Here the CDR3 DNA reads TGCGCCAGCAGCCAAGGTGACTCCCACACAGATACGCAGTATTTT. Encoded protein: CASSQGDSHTDTQYF.

V usage is TRBV7-8 and J usage is TRBJ1-1; 7 nucleotides line up with TRBD1. V lost 3 bases to trimming and J lost 2 bases; unmatched junction nucleotides: 6. The CDR3 totals 15 residues. CDR1 is SGHVS and CDR2 is FQNEAQ in the germline V gene. DNA of the CDR3: TGTGCCAGCAGCTTTACAGGGGCCGGCAACACTGAAGCTTTCTTT. It codes for CASSFTGAGNTEAFF.

The chain uses TRBV28 and TRBJ1-1, with TRBD1 as a possible D gene (5 bases). This CDR3 is built from 15 residues. V was cut by 5 bases and J by 4 bases, with 17 bases left in between. Per germline, CDR1 MDHEN and CDR2 SYDVKM. The CDR3 loop reads CASSPRGVASTEAFF. CDR3 in DNA: TGTGCCAGCAGTCCCCGGGGGGTAGCGAGCACTGAAGCTTTCTTT.

The chain couples TRBV10-2 to TRBJ2-3; 10 nucleotides align to TRBD2. CDR1 and CDR2 (germline): WSHSY, SAAADI. J was trimmed by 2 bases and V by 7 bases; bases with no gene match: 6. This CDR3 region has 15 residues. Here the CDR3 reads CASTVLAGTTDTQYF. The CDR3 coding sequence is TGCGCCAGCACCGTACTAGCGGGGACCACAGATACGCAGTATTTT.

This chain links TRBV7-2 with TRBJ2-3, with 8 bases that match TRBD1. This CDR3 comprises 14 residues. The germline gives CDR1 SGHTA, CDR2 FQGNSA. The J segment lost 7 bases and the V segment lost 3 bases, leaving 6 bases of the junction unmatched. CDR3 nucleotide sequence: TGTGCCAGCAGCTTTATCCAGGGGGCTTATACGCAGTATTTT. Amino acids: CASSFIQGAYTQYF. The full variable domain, its missing parts supplied by reference TRBV7-2 and TRBJ2-3, is GAGVSQSPSNKVTEKGKDVELRCDPISGHTALYWYRQSLGQGLEFLIYFQGNSAPDKSGLPSDRFSAERTGGSVSTLTIQRTQQEDSAVYLCASSFIQGAYTQYFGPGTRLTVL.

V is TRBV6-5 and J is TRBJ2-2; the match to TRBD1 covers 9 bases. V shed 6 bases and J 4 bases; nucleotides not matched to a gene: 6. Germline V gives CDR1 MNHEY, CDR2 SVGAGI. CDR3 length: 15 amino acids. CDR3 residues: CASRQGAHATGELFF. The DNA of the CDR3 is TGTGCCAGCAGACAGGGGGCCCACGCCACCGGGGAGCTGTTTTTT.

The V and J genes are TRBV29-1 and TRBJ2-3; 9 bases align to TRBD1. The germline gives CDR1 SQVTM, CDR2 ANQGSEA. This CDR3 region has 13 residues. The CDR3 reads CSAGTGISDTQYF. The DNA of the CDR3 is TGCAGTGCCGGGACAGGGATCTCAGATACGCAGTATTTT.